A single TCR beta chain is shown here with its context. Authors' data handling: Estimation of nucleated cell counts relied on the amplification of reference gene primers. The assay was immunoSEQ multiplex PCR, and TCRdb's table has in-frame clones only and misses some. The V and J calls and the clone size are those of that table, but D and trimming were determined from the DNA. The table records approximately 99,000 clones, more than 70% of them present only once. The trim removed 1 base at V and 5 bases at J, leaving 25 bases unmatched. CDR3 length equals 22 residues. CDR1 MGHRA and CDR2 YSYEKL come from the germline V gene. This sample is drawn from a study of blood T cell repertoires in COVID-19. Study at large: T cells, B-cell-depleted T cells, or PBMCs provided the cDNA or gDNA that served as material.

V gene TRBV4-1 combines with J gene TRBJ2-3; 9 bases align to TRBD2. The sequenced material came from peripheral blood. This TCR derives from a human donor in a cohort sampled during active COVID-19. The CDR3 DNA sequence: TGCGCCAGCAGCCAAGTTGGGGTTGCGGGACTAGCCGTCGGCACACACCAAGATACGCAGTATTTT. It specifies CASSQVGVAGLAVGTHQDTQYF.